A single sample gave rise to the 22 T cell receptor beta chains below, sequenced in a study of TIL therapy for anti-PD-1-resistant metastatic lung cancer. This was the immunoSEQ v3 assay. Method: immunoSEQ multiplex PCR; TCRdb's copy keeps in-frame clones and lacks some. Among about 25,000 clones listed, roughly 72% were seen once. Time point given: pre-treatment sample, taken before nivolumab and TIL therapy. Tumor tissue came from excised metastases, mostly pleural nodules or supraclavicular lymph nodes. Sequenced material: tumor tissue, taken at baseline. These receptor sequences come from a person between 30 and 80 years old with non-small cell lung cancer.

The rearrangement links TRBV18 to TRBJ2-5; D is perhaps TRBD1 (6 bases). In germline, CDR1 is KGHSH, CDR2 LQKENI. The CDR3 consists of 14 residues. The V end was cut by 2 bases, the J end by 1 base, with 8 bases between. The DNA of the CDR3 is TGTGCCAGCTCACCATTGGACAGCCAAGAGACCCAGTACTTC. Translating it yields CASSPLDSQETQYF.

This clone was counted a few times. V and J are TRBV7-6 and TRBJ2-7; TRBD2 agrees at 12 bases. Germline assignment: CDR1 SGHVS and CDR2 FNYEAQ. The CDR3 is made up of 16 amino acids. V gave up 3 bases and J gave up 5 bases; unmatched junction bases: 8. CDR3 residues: CASSLTSGGRFDEQYF. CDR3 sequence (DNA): TGTGCCAGCAGCTTGACTAGCGGGGGCCGTTTTGACGAGCAGTACTTC. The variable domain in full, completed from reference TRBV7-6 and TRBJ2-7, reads GAGVSQSPRYKVTKRGQDVALRCDPISGHVSLYWYRQALGQGPEFLTYFNYEAQQDKSGLPNDRFSAERPEGSISTLTIQRTEQRDSAMYRCASSLTSGGRFDEQYFGPGTRLTVT.

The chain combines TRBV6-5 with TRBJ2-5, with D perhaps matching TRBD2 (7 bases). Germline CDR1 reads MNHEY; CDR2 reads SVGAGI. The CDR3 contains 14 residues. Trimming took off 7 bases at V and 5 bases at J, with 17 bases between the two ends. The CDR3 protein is CASTHWGGRETQYF. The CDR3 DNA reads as TGTGCCAGCACCCACTGGGGGGGCCGGGAGACCCAGTACTTC.

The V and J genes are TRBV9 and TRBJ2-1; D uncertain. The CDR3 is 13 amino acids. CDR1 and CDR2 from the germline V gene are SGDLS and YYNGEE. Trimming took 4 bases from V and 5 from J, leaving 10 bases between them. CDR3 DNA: TGTGCCAGCAGCTTACAGACTGACAATGAGCAGTTCTTC. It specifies CASSLQTDNEQFF. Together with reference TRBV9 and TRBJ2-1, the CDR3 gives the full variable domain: DSGVTQTPKHLITATGQRVTLRCSPRSGDLSVYWYQQSLDQGLQFLIQYYNGEERAKGNILERFSAQQFPDLHSELNLSSLELGDSALYFCASSLQTDNEQFFGPGTRLTVL.

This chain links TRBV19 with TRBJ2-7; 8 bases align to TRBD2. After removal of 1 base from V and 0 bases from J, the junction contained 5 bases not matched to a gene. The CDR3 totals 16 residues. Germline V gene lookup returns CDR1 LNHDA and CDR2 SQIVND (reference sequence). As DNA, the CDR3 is TGTGCCAGTAGTATAGTAGCGGGGAGGAGCTCCTACGAGCAGTACTTC. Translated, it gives CASSIVAGRSSYEQYF. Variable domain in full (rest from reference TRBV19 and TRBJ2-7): DGGITQSPKYLFRKEGQNVTLSCEQNLNHDAMYWYRQDPGQGLRLIYYSQIVNDFQKGDIAEGYSVSREKKESFPLTVTSAQKNPTAFYLCASSIVAGRSSYEQYFGPGTRLTVT.

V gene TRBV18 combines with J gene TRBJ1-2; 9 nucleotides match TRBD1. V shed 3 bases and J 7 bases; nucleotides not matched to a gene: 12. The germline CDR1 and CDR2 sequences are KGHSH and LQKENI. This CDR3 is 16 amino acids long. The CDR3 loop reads CASSPTQTGQGVGYTF. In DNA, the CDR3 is TGTGCCAGCTCACCCACCCAGACGGGACAGGGCGTTGGCTACACCTTC.

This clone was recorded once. DNA of the CDR3: TGTGCCAGCAGCTTACCGGGACTACTGACCGGGGAGCTGTTTTTT. Its protein product is CASSLPGLLTGELFF. The chain joins TRBV13 to TRBJ2-2; TRBD2 matches at 7 bases. CDR1 and CDR2 from the germline V gene are PRHDT and FYEKMQ (reference sequence). The CDR3 extends over 15 amino acids. With 2 bases clipped from V and 5 bases from J, the junction kept 5 bases outside the gene matches.

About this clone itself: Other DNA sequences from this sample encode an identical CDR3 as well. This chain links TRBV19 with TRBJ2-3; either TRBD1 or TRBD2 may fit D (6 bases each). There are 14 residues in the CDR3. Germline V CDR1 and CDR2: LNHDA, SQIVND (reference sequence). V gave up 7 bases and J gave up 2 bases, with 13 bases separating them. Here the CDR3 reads CASNSGANTDTQYF. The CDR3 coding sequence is TGTGCCAGTAATTCGGGGGCTAACACAGATACGCAGTATTTT.

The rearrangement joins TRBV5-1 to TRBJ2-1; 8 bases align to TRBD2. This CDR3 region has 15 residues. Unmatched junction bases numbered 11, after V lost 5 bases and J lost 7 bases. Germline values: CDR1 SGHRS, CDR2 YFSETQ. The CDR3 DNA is TGCGCCAGCAGTTACGGGGGGGCAAAGGTGAATGAGCAGTTCTTC. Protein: CASSYGGAKVNEQFF.

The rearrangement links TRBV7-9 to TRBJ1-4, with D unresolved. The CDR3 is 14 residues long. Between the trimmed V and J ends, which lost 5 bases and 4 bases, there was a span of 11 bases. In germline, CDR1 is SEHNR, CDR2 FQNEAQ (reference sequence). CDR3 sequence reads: CASSPVEDNEKLFF. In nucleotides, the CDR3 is TGTGCCAGCAGCCCCGTGGAGGATAATGAAAAACTGTTTTTT.

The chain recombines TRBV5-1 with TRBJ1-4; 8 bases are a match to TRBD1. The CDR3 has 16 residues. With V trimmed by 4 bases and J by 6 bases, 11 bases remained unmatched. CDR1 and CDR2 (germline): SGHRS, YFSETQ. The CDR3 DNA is TGCGCCAGCAGCCCTTCGGCCGGGACAGGCTATGAAAAACTGTTTTTT. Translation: CASSPSAGTGYEKLFF.

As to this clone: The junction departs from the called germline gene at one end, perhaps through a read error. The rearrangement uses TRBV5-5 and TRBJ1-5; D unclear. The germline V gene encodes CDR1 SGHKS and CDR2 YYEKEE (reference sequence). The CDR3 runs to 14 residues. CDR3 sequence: CTSSPLPTAQPQHF. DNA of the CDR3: TGTACCAGCAGCCCTCTGCCGACGGCTCAGCCCCAGCATTTT. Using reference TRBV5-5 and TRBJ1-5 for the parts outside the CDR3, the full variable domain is DAGVTQSPTHLIKTRGQQVTLRCSPISGHKSVSWYQQVLGQGPQFIFQYYEKEERGRGNFPDRFSARQFPNYSSELNVNALLLGDSALYLCTSSPLPTAQPQHFGDGTRLSIL.

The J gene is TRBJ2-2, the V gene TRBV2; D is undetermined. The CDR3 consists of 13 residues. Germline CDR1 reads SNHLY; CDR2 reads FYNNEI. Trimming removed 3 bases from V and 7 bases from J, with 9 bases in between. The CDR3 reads CASSEIGGGELFF. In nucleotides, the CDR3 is TGTGCCAGCAGTGAGATTGGTGGCGGGGAGCTGTTTTTT.

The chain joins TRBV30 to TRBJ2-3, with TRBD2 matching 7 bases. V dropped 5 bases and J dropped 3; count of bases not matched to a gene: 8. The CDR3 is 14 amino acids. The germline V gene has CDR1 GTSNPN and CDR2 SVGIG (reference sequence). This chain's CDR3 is CAWQLGGITDTQYF. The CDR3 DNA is TGTGCCTGGCAATTGGGGGGGATAACAGATACGCAGTATTTT. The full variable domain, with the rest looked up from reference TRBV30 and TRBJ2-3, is SQTIHQWPATLVQPVGSPLSLECTVEGTSNPNLYWYRQAAGRGLQLLFYSVGIGQISSEVPQNLSASRPQDRQFILSSKKLLLSDSGFYLCAWQLGGITDTQYFGPGTRLTVL.

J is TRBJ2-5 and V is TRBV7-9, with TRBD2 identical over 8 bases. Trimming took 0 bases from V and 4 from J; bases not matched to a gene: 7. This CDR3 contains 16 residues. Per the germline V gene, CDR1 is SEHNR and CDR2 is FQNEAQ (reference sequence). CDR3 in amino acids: CASSLARGGYVETQYF. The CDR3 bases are TGTGCCAGCAGCTTAGCTCGCGGGGGGTATGTAGAGACCCAGTACTTC.

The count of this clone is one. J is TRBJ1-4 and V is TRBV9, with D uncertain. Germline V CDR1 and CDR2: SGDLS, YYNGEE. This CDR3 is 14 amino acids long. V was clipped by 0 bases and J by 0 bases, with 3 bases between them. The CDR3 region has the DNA TGTGCCAGCAGCGTAGCGACAACTAATGAAAAACTGTTTTTT. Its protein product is CASSVATTNEKLFF.

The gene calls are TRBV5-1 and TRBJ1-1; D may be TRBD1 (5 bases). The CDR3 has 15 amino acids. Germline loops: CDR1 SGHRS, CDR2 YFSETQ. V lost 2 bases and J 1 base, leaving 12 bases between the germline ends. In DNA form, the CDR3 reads TGCGCCAGCAGCTTCGTGGGGGAAGGGAACACTGAAGCTTTCTTT. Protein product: CASSFVGEGNTEAFF. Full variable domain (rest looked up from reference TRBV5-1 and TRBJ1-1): KAGVTQTPRYLIKTRGQQVTLSCSPISGHRSVSWYQQTPGQGLQFLFEYFSETQRNKGNFPGRFSGRQFSNSRSEMNVSTLELGDSALYLCASSFVGEGNTEAFFGQGTRLTVV.

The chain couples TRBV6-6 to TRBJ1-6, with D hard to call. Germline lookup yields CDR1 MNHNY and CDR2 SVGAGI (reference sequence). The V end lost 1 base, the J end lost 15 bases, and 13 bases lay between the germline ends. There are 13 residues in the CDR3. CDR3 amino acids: CASSYLQPILLHF. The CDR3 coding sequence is TGTGCCAGCAGTTACTTACAGCCCATTCTCCTCCACTTT.

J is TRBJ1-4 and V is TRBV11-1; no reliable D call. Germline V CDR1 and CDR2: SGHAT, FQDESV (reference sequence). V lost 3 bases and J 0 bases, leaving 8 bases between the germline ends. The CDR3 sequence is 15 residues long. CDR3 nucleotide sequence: TGTGCCAGCAGCTTGGGTCGGACAACTAATGAAAAACTGTTTTTT. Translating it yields CASSLGRTTNEKLFF.

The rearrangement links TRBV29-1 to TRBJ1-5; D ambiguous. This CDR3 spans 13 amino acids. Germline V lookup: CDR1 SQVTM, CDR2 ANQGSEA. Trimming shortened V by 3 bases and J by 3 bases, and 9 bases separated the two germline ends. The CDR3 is CSVDDNPNQPQHF. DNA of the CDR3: TGCAGCGTTGATGACAACCCCAATCAGCCCCAGCATTTT.

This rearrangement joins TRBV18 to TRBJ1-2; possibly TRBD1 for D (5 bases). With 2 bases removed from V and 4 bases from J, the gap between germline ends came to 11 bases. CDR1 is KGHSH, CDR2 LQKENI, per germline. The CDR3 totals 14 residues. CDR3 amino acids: CASSPAQGPYGYTF. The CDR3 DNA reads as TGTGCCAGCTCACCAGCTCAGGGTCCCTATGGCTACACCTTC.

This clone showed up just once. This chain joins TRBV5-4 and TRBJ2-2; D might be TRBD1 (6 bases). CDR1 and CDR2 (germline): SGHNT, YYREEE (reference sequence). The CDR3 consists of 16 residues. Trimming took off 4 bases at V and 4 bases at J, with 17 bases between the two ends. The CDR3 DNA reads TGTGCCAGCAGCGGGATCACAGGGAGTAGCACCGGGGAGCTGTTTTTT. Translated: CASSGITGSSTGELFF.